Sequencing of this T cell receptor (beta chain) was carried out in a study of blood T cells in healthy people across ages. Findings and caveats of the study: Nothing was known about donor CMV status, and this possibly confounded expanded clonotype changes. With naive T cell percentage, TCR beta diversity showed a strong correlation.

V lost 5 bases and J lost 7, with 15 bases in between. The germline V gene has CDR1 SQVTM and CDR2 ANQGSEA. The CDR3 totals 13 residues. Each sample provided at least 6 micrograms of extracted total RNA. This clonotype has a count of ten or more. As yet, its antigen is unknown. A second PCR, run for about 7 to 11 cycles, used a sample-barcoded 5' primer plus a J-beta primer mix. TCRdb itself ran the 5' RACE reads through MiXCR, one entry per CDR3 protein. The table records some 1.5 million distinct CDR3 sequences, 28% of them present only once. The clonotype was recovered from a woman aged 25-40 years in good health. Sequencing was done on a sample of blood. V usage is TRBV29-1 and J usage is TRBJ2-1, with D possibly being TRBD2 (6 bases). The CDR3 DNA is TGCAGCGTTAACTCCCTTGGAGGGAATGAGCAGTTCTTC. As protein: CSVNSLGGNEQFF.